This TCR beta chain appears in the sequencing data of a study of control samples from healthy donors and cancer patients (TCRdb year 2020). Regarding this clone: Its target antigen remains unknown. There are no base qualities to consult, and no much larger clone falls within one base.

The library was built by means of the immunoSEQ multiplex PCR assay. TCRdb retrieved this table from immuneACCESS and kept in-frame rearrangements only. Not all clones are present; in checked studies, unresolved V genes account for under half, and no reason is known for the remainder. The sample yields about 160,000 clones; 90% to 95% were counted once. The ten top clones hold about 0.73% of the sample. V drops 0 bases and J drops 4 bases, leaving 16 bases in between. From a lookup of the germline V gene, CDR1 and CDR2 are SGHVS and FQNEAQ. Counted from cysteine to phenylalanine, this CDR3 has 17 amino acids. Solely the CDR3 DNA is kept, with 51 bases framed from the first base.

Here the chain combines TRBV7-8 and TRBJ1-3, and perhaps TRBD1 as D gene, on 6 matching bases. The sequence derives from a woman aged 30 to 39 in good health. The sequenced material came from blood. The CDR3 region reads CASSLAMAGASGNTIYF. The nucleotide sequence is TGTGCCAGCAGCTTAGCGATGGCAGGGGCTTCAGGAAACACCATATATTTT.